This is a list of T cell receptor beta chains from one sample in a study of shared clonotypes between healthy human individuals. The table came from immunoSEQ multiplex PCR; TCRdb's copy has only in-frame clones and leaves some out. The sample gives about 1.9 million clones, around 95% of which show up once; approximately 1.6% is in the top ten. Sequencing was done on a sample of naive CD8+ T cells from PBMCs. These receptors came from a man aged 18 to 29 in good health. Some clones in this sample may be carry-over from other donors' samples. The CDR3 runs from the conserved cysteine through the conserved F or W. The D gene is left open where the match is weak. Size values are once, few and many counts, or a class for expanded clones, and some rows have none.

V gene	D gene	clone size	J gene	CDR3 protein	CDR3 DNA
TRBV4-2	TRBD2	NA	TRBJ2-1	CASSQVAKRGYNEQFF	TGTGCCAGCAGCCAAGTAGCAAAGCGGGGTTACAATGAGCAGTTCTTC
TRBV30	NA	NA	TRBJ1-5	CAWNFGTPHQPQHF	TGTGCCTGGAATTTCGGGACACCTCATCAGCCCCAGCATTTT
TRBV11-2	NA	NA	TRBJ2-1	CASSFTGLGSYNEQFF	TGTGCCAGCAGCTTTACAGGGTTGGGTTCCTACAATGAGCAGTTCTTC
TRBV4-1	NA	once	TRBJ2-7	CASSQEGNNEQYF	TGCGCCAGCAGCCAAGAAGGGAACAACGAGCAGTACTTC
TRBV6-5	NA	NA	TRBJ1-2	CASSVAGLREGYTF	TGTGCCAGCAGCGTGGCGGGACTCCGTGAGGGCTACACCTTC
TRBV5-1	TRBD2	NA	TRBJ2-7	CASSLVLAGDNYEQYF	TGCGCCAGCAGCTTGGTTCTAGCGGGGGATAACTACGAGCAGTACTTC
TRBV6-5	NA	NA	TRBJ2-7	CASGIAAENYEQYF	TGTGCCAGCGGAATTGCAGCGGAGAATTACGAGCAGTACTTC
TRBV5-1	NA	NA	TRBJ2-4	CASSLGTPPKNIQYF	TGCGCCAGCAGCCTAGGGACACCCCCAAAAAACATTCAGTACTTC
TRBV19	NA	NA	TRBJ1-1	CASSITGLMNTEAFF	TGTGCCAGTAGTATCACAGGGCTCATGAACACTGAAGCTTTCTTT
TRBV28	TRBD2	NA	TRBJ2-3	CASTFGGVTDTQYF	TGTGCCAGCACCTTTGGGGGGGTGACAGATACGCAGTATTTT
TRBV7-9	TRBD2	NA	TRBJ2-2	CASSSGTSVTGELFF	TGTGCCAGCAGCTCCGGGACTAGCGTAACCGGGGAGCTGTTTTTT
TRBV7-9	NA	NA	TRBJ2-7	CASSPETAYEQYF	TGTGCCAGCAGCCCCGAGACGGCCTACGAGCAGTACTTC
TRBV20-1	NA	once	TRBJ2-3	CSAPRDTQYF	TGCAGTGCTCCCCGGGATACGCAGTATTTT
TRBV9	NA	NA	TRBJ2-7	CASSPSIDNYEQYF	TGTGCCAGCAGCCCAAGTATAGACAACTACGAGCAGTACTTC
TRBV9	NA	NA	TRBJ2-2	CASSGPPGPRAGELFF	TGTGCCAGCAGCGGACCCCCCGGCCCGAGAGCCGGGGAGCTGTTTTTT
TRBV28	NA	NA	TRBJ2-7	CASSRYGEASYEQYF	TGTGCCAGCAGTAGATACGGGGAGGCGTCCTACGAGCAGTACTTC
TRBV19	NA	NA	TRBJ2-1	CASSDRDSSYNEQFF	TGTGCCAGTAGTGATCGGGATAGCTCCTACAATGAGCAGTTCTTC
TRBV9	TRBD1	NA	TRBJ2-1	CASSPTDRGTYNEQFF	TGTGCCAGCAGCCCGACGGACAGGGGAACCTACAATGAGCAGTTCTTC
TRBV11-3	NA	NA	TRBJ2-2	CASSPTTGSGELFF	TGTGCCAGCAGCCCAACCACGGGTTCCGGGGAGCTGTTTTTT
TRBV5-1	TRBD2	NA	TRBJ2-7	CASSLQAGGPGEQYF	TGCGCCAGCAGCTTGCAGGCGGGAGGGCCCGGGGAGCAGTACTTC
TRBV7-9	TRBD2	NA	TRBJ2-2	CASRHGLAGAGELFF	TGTGCCAGCAGACACGGACTAGCGGGAGCCGGGGAGCTGTTTTTT
TRBV29-1	NA	NA	TRBJ2-1	CSVDGLSYNEQFF	TGCAGCGTTGATGGGCTGTCGTACAATGAGCAGTTCTTC
TRBV27	TRBD2	NA	TRBJ2-3	CASKLSRGVIYTDTQYF	TGTGCCAGCAAGCTCTCCCGGGGGGTCATTTACACAGATACGCAGTATTTT
TRBV28	NA	NA	TRBJ2-5	CASSLPGPPGETQYF	TGTGCCAGCAGTTTACCCGGCCCCCCCGGAGAGACCCAGTACTTC
TRBV27	NA	NA	TRBJ1-1	CASTPPGRGPGTEAFF	TGTGCCAGCACCCCCCCGGGTCGAGGTCCCGGCACTGAAGCTTTCTTT
TRBV6-5	TRBD1	NA	TRBJ2-5	CASGYRGRTQYF	TGTGCCAGCGGGTACAGGGGGAGGACCCAGTACTTC
TRBV14	NA	NA	TRBJ2-3	CASSHLSGKGDTQYF	TGTGCCAGCAGCCACTTAAGCGGAAAAGGAGATACGCAGTATTTT
TRBV4-1	NA	NA	TRBJ1-5	CASSQELGYNQPQHF	TGCGCCAGCAGCCAAGAACTGGGTTACAATCAGCCCCAGCATTTT